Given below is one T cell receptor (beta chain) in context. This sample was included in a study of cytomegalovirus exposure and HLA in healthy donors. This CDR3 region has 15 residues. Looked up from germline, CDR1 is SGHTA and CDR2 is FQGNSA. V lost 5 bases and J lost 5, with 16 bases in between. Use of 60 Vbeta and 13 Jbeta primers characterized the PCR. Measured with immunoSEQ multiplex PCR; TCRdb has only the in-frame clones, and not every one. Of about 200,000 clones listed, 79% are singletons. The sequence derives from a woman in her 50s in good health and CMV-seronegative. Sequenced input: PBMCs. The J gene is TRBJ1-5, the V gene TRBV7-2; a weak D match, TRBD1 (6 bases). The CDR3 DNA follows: TGTGCCAGCAGCCTACTGGACAGTAAGCATCAGCCCCAGCATTTT. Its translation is CASSLLDSKHQPQHF.